This T cell receptor beta chain was observed in a study of shared clonotypes between healthy human individuals (TCRdb year 2020). Regarding the research as a whole: The cohort included three men and a couple of women between 18 and 49 years of age. Between about 0.85 and 9.5 billion PBMCs per donor were obtained by leukapheresis. For each donor, three plates each were used for CD4 naive and CD4 memory, two plates were used for CD8 naive, and one plate was used for CD8 memory. Libraries were prepared and TCR repertoires were sequenced by different laboratories using diverse techniques, in order to increase sequencing depth and limit assay-specific biases. To estimate repertoire size and how much clonotypes are shared between individuals, the study performed deep sequencing of blood TCR repertoires from a few healthy adults.

The CDR3 spans 15 residues, from the cysteine through the phenylalanine. Solely the CDR3 DNA is kept, with 45 bases framed from the first base. In the germline V gene, CDR1 corresponds to SGHTA and CDR2 to FQGTGA. Trimming leaves V shorter by 6 bases and J shorter by 1 base, with the junction holding 3 bases beyond the gene matches. This clone came up once. The clone's antigen remains unknown. No base quality values were provided; no much bigger clone lies one nucleotide off. Broad study findings and their caveats: Compared with non-shared clonotypes, clonotypes shared by all four sorted-subset donors had higher generation probabilities. The small number of donors limited the genetic and exposure-history diversity represented. Naive subsets generally had larger estimated clonotype richness than memory subsets. Sampling was restricted to blood, and TCR repertoires in tissue are likely to differ from TCR repertoires in blood. Roughly 5.2% of naive CD4, approximately 3.7% of naive CD8, about 2.4% of memory CD4, and approximately 0.4% of memory CD8 clonotypes were shared across a few donors. Rarefaction of sorted-subset datasets indicated incomplete sequencing despite the large sequencing depth. Pairwise subsampling indicated that sequencing depth was expected to affect the degree of clonotype sharing among donors.

Using the deep immunoSEQ assay, multiplex PCR amplified TCR CDR3 regions from genomic DNA. For each cell subset, the extracted genomic DNA was distributed evenly across all wells of several immunoSEQ 96-well plates, and each plate served as one replicate. For sorted subsets, 150 to 250 ng of genomic DNA, equivalent to 25,000 to 35,000 T cell genomes, went into each replicate PCR. Purified libraries were measured with a Qubit 3.0 fluorometer, size-checked on a Bioanalyzer 2100, and measured again with the KAPA Library Quantification kit. Each immunoSEQ 96-well plate was sequenced on its own single-read 150-cycle Illumina NextSeq 550 flow cell. Under the source paper's analysis protocol: Because the immunoSEQ output held only junctional sequences and lacked quality scores, the filtering could not match the filtering applied to full-length reads. To assign V/J genes and CDR3, sequences were annotated against IMGT germline references using PyIR, a Python wrapper for IgBLAST v1.9. Reads were removed for weak V/J assignments (E-value above 1e-6), missing CDR3, stop codons, out-of-frame junctions, or ambiguous translated residues. V3J clonotypes were defined by identical inferred V gene, J gene, and CDR3 amino acid sequence. Percentage overlap between repertoires was computed as shared unique clonotypes divided by the size of the smaller repertoire. RTK rarefaction, the Chao1 estimator, and Recon v2.1 estimates of unobserved clonotypes were used to assess repertoire richness. Generation probabilities were computed with OLGA for all TCRbeta clonotypes obtained by the gDNA method from several donors. The table comes from immuneACCESS by way of TCRdb, which keeps in-frame sequences with V and J called. Part of the clones is missing from these tables; in studies checked, under half for an unresolved V gene and the rest for unknown reasons. V and J calls and clone size are as listed in that table; D and trimming were resolved from the DNA. Across this sample there are about 640,000 clones, with 72% seen only once. The top ten constitute 1.8% of the sample.

Donors were healthy HIV-negative adults with no recently reported acute infections or vaccinations. All donors were Caucasian adults living in Nashville, Tennessee, USA. CD4+ T cells were enriched by magnetic negative selection, after which naive cells were positively selected on CD45RA and the negative fraction was taken as the memory subset. Blood was obtained by leukapheresis, after which PBMCs were separated by Ficoll-Histopaque density gradient centrifugation and cryopreserved in liquid nitrogen vapor phase. Analytical flow cytometry was used to check the purity and quantity of every magnetically sorted T cell population. Each sorted fraction had its genomic DNA isolated and then quantified by UV absorbance on a Nanodrop 2000c.

The TCR sequence derives from a woman aged 30 to 39 in good health. Material: memory CD4+ T cells sorted from blood. The cell subset or site label, read with the paper, signifies: CD45RA-negative fraction. The V and J genes are TRBV7-3 and TRBJ2-2; 9 bases in the junction line up with TRBD2. CDR3 sequence: CASSKAGGNTGELFF. The sequence in DNA is TGTGCCAGCAGTAAAGCGGGAGGGAACACCGGGGAGCTGTTTTTT.